This TCR beta chain was retrieved from a study of T cells after yellow fever vaccination. A few counts support this clonotype. One entry per CDR3 protein, called by TCRdb with MiXCR from the 5' RACE reads. The top ten hold 0.4% to 0.55% of the sample, which has roughly 250,000 distinct CDR3 sequences, approximately 13% seen once. The junction had 3 bases not matched to a gene; V was cut back by 1 base and J by 3 bases. The CDR3 covers 16 residues. The germline gives CDR1 LGHNA, CDR2 YSLEER. The chain uses TRBV4-3 and TRBJ2-1; 10 positions match TRBD1. This clonotype was obtained from a man aged 25 to 40 who received the YFV17D yellow fever vaccine. Source: CD4+ T cells sorted from PBMCs, taken 45 days after the yellow fever booster vaccination. In nucleotides, the CDR3 is TGCGCCAGCAGCCAAGGACAGGGGGCGTTCTACAATGAGCAGTTCTTC. It encodes CASSQGQGAFYNEQFF.